This TCR beta chain was captured in a study of T cell repertoires in cytomegalovirus infection. Study information: A matching HLA type, together with CMV infection, was signaled by public TCR beta signatures. Study conclusions and caveats: It was HLA-C-restricted CMV-specific TCR beta clonotypes that dominated the response ex vivo. Individuals carrying CMV plus the relevant HLA were identified by cumulative frequency of public TCR beta families.

The CDR3 is 15 amino acids. Germline values: CDR1 SGHTA, CDR2 FQGNSA. In regard to this clonotype: As yet, its antigen is unknown. One end of the junction varies from germline; a read error may be responsible.

TCRdb re-analysed the reads in MiXCR, keeping a single row per CDR3 protein. The sample has roughly 720,000 distinct CDR3 sequences; approximately 40% are singletons. The sequence derives from a human donor in good health (CMV status not recorded). Some clones in this sample may be carry-over from other donors' samples. Material for sequencing was PBMCs. The J gene is TRBJ1-1, the V gene TRBV7-2, with a possible D match to TRBD1 (5 bases). The CDR3 DNA sequence: TGTGACAGCAGCTCGAACCCAGGGAGGAACACTGAAGCTTTCTTT. This gives the protein CDSSSNPGRNTEAFF.